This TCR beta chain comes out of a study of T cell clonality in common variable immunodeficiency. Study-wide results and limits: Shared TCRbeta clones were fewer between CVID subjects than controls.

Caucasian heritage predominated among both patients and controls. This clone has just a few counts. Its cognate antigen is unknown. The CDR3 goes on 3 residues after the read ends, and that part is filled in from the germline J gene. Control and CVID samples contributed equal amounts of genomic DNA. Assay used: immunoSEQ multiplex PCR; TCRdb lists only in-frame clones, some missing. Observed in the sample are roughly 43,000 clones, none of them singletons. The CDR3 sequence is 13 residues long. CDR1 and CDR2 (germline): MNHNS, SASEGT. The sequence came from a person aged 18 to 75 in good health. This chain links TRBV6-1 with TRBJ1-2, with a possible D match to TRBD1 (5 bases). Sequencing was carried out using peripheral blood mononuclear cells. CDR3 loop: CASSETGPYDYTF. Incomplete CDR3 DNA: TGTGCCAGCAGTGAAACAGGTCCCTACGAC.